Each of the 21 T cell receptor beta chains below was sequenced from the same sample in a study of blood T cell repertoires in COVID-19. Assay used: immunoSEQ multiplex PCR; TCRdb lists only in-frame clones, some missing. Counted here are under 250,000 clones, 88% occurring once; the ten biggest clones make up around 6.5%. Sequenced input: peripheral blood. The receptor source for this set is a woman aged 30 to 39 with COVID-19, enrolled during active disease.

This clone occurred once. The chain recombines TRBV30 with TRBJ2-1, with TRBD2 matching 8 bases. Trimming at V came to 2 bases and at J to 3 bases, leaving 6 bases not matched to a gene. CDR3 size: 15 residues. The germline CDR1 and CDR2 sequences are GTSNPN and SVGIG (reference sequence). The CDR3, as DNA: TGTGCCTGGAGTCGACTAGCGAGAGACTACAATGAGCAGTTCTTC. Residues: CAWSRLARDYNEQFF.

The chain combines TRBV11-2 with TRBJ1-2; TRBD1 aligns across 7 bases. The CDR3 contains 14 residues. V shed 0 bases, J shed 6 bases, and the junction held 4 bases outside the gene matches. Germline V gene sequence: CDR1 SGHAT, CDR2 FQNNGV. DNA for the CDR3: TGTGCCAGCAGCTTAGATCAGGGGGTTGATGGCTACACCTTC. Its translation: CASSLDQGVDGYTF.

The chain combines TRBV7-8 with TRBJ1-1, with D possibly matching TRBD1 (6 bases). Germline assignment: CDR1 SGHVS and CDR2 FQNEAQ. Trimming left V 3 bases short and J 1 base short, with 9 bases between. CDR3 length: 14 residues. The DNA of the CDR3 is TGTGCCAGCAGCTTTAGGGGGAAGAACACTGAAGCTTTCTTT. It yields the protein CASSFRGKNTEAFF.

V is TRBV5-1 and J is TRBJ2-6; weak D call: TRBD1 (6 bases). Germline loops: CDR1 SGHRS, CDR2 YFSETQ. This CDR3 contains 17 residues. V lost 4 bases to trimming and J lost 0 bases, with 14 bases between them. The DNA of the CDR3 is TGCGCCAGCAGCCTCGGACAGATTTACTCTGGGGCCAACGTCCTGACTTTC. It encodes CASSLGQIYSGANVLTF.

This chain joins TRBV5-1 and TRBJ1-2; D not certain. The CDR3 spans 12 residues. Trimming shortened V by 4 bases and J by 5 bases, and 9 bases separated the two germline ends. CDR1 SGHRS and CDR2 YFSETQ come from the germline V gene. CDR3 loop: CASSESVYGYTF. DNA for the CDR3: TGCGCCAGCAGCGAATCGGTTTATGGCTACACCTTC.

The chain carries TRBV15 and TRBJ1-3, with D unresolved. Germline CDR1 reads LNHNV; CDR2 reads YYDKDF (reference sequence). The CDR3 consists of 17 residues. V dropped 0 bases and J dropped 0 bases, with 12 bases sitting between them. The CDR3 DNA sequence: TGTGCCACCAGCAGAGATCTAGGCAAAAGCTCTGGAAACACCATATATTTT. Residues: CATSRDLGKSSGNTIYF.

The CDR3 spells CAISAGLAGGPEETQYF. CDR3 nucleotide sequence: TGTGCCATCAGTGCCGGACTAGCGGGAGGGCCTGAAGAGACCCAGTACTTC. The V call is TRBV10-3, the J call TRBJ2-5; 15 bases line up with TRBD2. The CDR3 loop spans 17 amino acids. V lost 4 bases to trimming and J lost 3 bases; unmatched junction nucleotides: 6. Germline-derived CDR1 and CDR2 are ENHRY and SYGVKD.

The genes are TRBV2 and TRBJ2-7, with a possible D match to TRBD1 (5 bases). Germline CDR1 reads SNHLY; CDR2 reads FYNNEI. The CDR3 is made up of 13 amino acids. V shed 8 bases and J shed 2 bases, with 13 bases lying between them. CDR3 sequence: CASVGHNPYEQYF. CDR3 nucleotides: TGTGCCAGCGTCGGACATAATCCCTACGAGCAGTACTTC.

On this clone itself: Distinct nucleotide sequences in the sample also encode this CDR3. V usage is TRBV7-2 and J usage is TRBJ1-3; D is uncertain. Trimming removed 0 bases from V and 0 bases from J, with 3 bases in between. The CDR3 runs 14 residues. The germline V gene encodes CDR1 SGHTA and CDR2 FQGNSA. Written as DNA, the CDR3 is TGTGCCAGCAGCTTAGCAGCCTCTGGAAACACCATATATTTT. This encodes CASSLAASGNTIYF.

The gene calls are TRBV28 and TRBJ1-4; the D gene is possibly TRBD1 (5 bases). The germline V and J ends were trimmed by 10 bases and 5 bases, with 23 bases remaining between them. Germline V lookup: CDR1 MDHEN, CDR2 SYDVKM. This CDR3 comprises 16 residues. The CDR3 loop is CATDERRTGGNEKLFF. DNA of the CDR3: TGTGCCACCGATGAGAGAAGGACGGGGGGGAATGAAAAACTGTTTTTT.

The chain is built from TRBV28 and TRBJ2-3; D is perhaps TRBD2 (5 bases). CDR3 length: 15 amino acids. V dropped 5 bases and J dropped 2 bases, with 14 bases sitting between them. CDR1 is MDHEN, CDR2 SYDVKM, per germline. The CDR3 sequence is CASSMRDGYTDTQYF. The DNA for the CDR3 is TGTGCCAGCAGTATGAGGGATGGCTACACAGATACGCAGTATTTT.

The CDR3 reads CASSQGTGSLANYGYTF. The CDR3 DNA reads TGTGCCAGCAGTCAAGGGACAGGGTCCCTTGCTAACTATGGCTACACCTTC. The rearrangement uses TRBV28 and TRBJ1-2; TRBD1 matches 9 bases. CDR3 size: 17 residues. Germline CDR1 and CDR2: MDHEN and SYDVKM. The ends lost 5 bases at V and 0 bases at J; junction bases unmatched: 10.

The gene calls are TRBV2 and TRBJ1-2, with TRBD1 identical over 12 bases. The CDR3 has 14 residues. V lost 6 bases and J lost 4; bases outside the gene matches: 3. Germline lookup yields CDR1 SNHLY and CDR2 FYNNEI. This CDR3 is CASRGDRGLYGYTF. Here the CDR3 DNA reads TGTGCCAGCAGGGGGGACAGGGGGCTCTATGGCTACACCTTC.

The rearrangement joins TRBV5-4 to TRBJ2-7; D may be TRBD2 (5 bases). CDR3 size: 13 residues. Germline V gene sequence: CDR1 SGHNT, CDR2 YYREEE (reference sequence). V was pared by 3 bases and J by 7 bases, with 14 bases between. The CDR3 DNA is TGTGCCAGCAGCTACCCCCCGGGATGGGAGCAGTACTTC. Residues: CASSYPPGWEQYF.

The rearrangement joins TRBV4-2 to TRBJ1-1, with no clear D. The V gene lost 1 base and the J gene lost 4 bases, with 13 bases spanning the gap. CDR3 size: 15 residues. Germline assignment: CDR1 LGHNA and CDR2 YNFKEQ. In nucleotides, the CDR3 is TGTGCCAGCAGCCAAGGTATGAGGGCCCTCACTGAAGCTTTCTTT. As protein: CASSQGMRALTEAFF.

The rearrangement joins TRBV28 to TRBJ2-3; possible D gene TRBD1, 5 bases. V lost 3 bases and J lost 1, with 11 bases in between. This CDR3 is 15 amino acids long. Germline loops: CDR1 MDHEN, CDR2 SYDVKM. The CDR3 loop is CASSFRLGGTDTQYF. CDR3 bases: TGTGCCAGCAGTTTCAGGCTAGGGGGCACAGATACGCAGTATTTT.

The chain uses TRBV28 and TRBJ1-2; D is perhaps TRBD1 (5 bases). This CDR3 spans 12 amino acids. V lost 4 bases to trimming and J lost 3 bases, with 6 bases between them. Germline assignment: CDR1 MDHEN and CDR2 SYDVKM. CDR3 amino acids: CASSWGDYGYTF. CDR3 sequence (DNA): TGTGCCAGCAGTTGGGGGGACTATGGCTACACCTTC.

The chain has TRBV11-2 and TRBJ2-6; no definite D call. V lost 1 base to trimming and J lost 4 bases, with 8 bases between them. Per the germline V gene, CDR1 is SGHAT and CDR2 is FQNNGV. This CDR3 has 15 amino acids. The CDR3 nucleotides are TGTGCCAGCAGCTTAGTTTCTACGGGGGCCAACGTCCTGACTTTC. It is translated as CASSLVSTGANVLTF.

A few counts support this clone. The chain couples TRBV5-1 to TRBJ1-3; no clear D gene. The germline gives CDR1 SGHRS, CDR2 YFSETQ. This CDR3 comprises 15 residues. V was cut by 0 bases and J by 4 bases, with 11 bases left in between. The CDR3 bases are TGCGCCAGCAGCTTGGTCTCTTCAGGCGGAAACACCATATATTTT. Translated: CASSLVSSGGNTIYF.

V is TRBV7-2 and J is TRBJ1-6; D is possibly TRBD1 (6 bases). V was cut by 5 bases and J by 8 bases, with 19 bases left in between. This CDR3 spans 16 amino acids. CDR1 is SGHTA, CDR2 FQGNSA, per germline. The CDR3 DNA is TGTGCCAGCAGCCCCCAAGGGGCCCAGGGGTATTCACCCCTCCACTTT. It yields the protein CASSPQGAQGYSPLHF.

J is TRBJ2-7 and V is TRBV6-1; no definite D call. V was shortened by 2 bases and J by 6 bases, with 14 bases between the two germline ends. This CDR3 has 14 residues. Germline assignment: CDR1 MNHNS and CDR2 SASEGT. CDR3 loop: CASSEFSRGGEQYF. In nucleotides, the CDR3 is TGTGCCAGCAGTGAATTCTCCCGTGGCGGCGAGCAGTACTTC.